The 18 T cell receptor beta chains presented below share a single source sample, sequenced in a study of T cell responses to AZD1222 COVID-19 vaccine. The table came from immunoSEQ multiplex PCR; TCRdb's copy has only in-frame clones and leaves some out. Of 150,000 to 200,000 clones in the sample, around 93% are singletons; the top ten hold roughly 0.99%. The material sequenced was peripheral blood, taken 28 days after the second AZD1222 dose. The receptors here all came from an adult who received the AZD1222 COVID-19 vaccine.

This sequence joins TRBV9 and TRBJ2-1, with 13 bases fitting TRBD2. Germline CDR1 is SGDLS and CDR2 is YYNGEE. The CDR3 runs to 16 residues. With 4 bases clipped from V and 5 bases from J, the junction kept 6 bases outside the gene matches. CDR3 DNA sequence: TGTGCCAGCAGCCAGACTAGCGGGGGGACCCACAATGAGCAGTTCTTC. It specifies CASSQTSGGTHNEQFF.

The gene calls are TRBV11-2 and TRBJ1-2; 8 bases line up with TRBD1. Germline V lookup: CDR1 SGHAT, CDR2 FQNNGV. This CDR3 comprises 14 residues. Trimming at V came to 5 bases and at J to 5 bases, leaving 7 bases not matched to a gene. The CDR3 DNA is TGTGCCAGCAGCAAGACAGGGGAGGGATATGGCTACACCTTC. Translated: CASSKTGEGYGYTF.

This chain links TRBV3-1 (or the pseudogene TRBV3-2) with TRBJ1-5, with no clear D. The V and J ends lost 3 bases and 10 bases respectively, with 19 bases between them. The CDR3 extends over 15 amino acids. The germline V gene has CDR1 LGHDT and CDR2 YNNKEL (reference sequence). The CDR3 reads CASSHSATDSIPQHF. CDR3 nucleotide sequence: TGTGCCAGCAGCCATTCGGCGACCGACTCAATTCCCCAGCATTTT.

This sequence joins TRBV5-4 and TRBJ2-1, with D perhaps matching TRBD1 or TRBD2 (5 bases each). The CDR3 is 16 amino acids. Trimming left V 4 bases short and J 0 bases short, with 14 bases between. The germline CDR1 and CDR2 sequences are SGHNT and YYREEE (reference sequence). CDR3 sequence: CASSPGWGSSYNEQFF. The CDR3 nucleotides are TGTGCCAGCAGCCCTGGGTGGGGGAGCTCCTACAATGAGCAGTTCTTC.

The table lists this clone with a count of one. CDR3 bases: TGTGCCAGCAGCCTGGGGACACCTAATTCACCCCTCCACTTT. It translates to CASSLGTPNSPLHF. The chain employs TRBV9 and TRBJ1-6, with D perhaps TRBD1 (6 bases). Trimming took 4 bases from V and 6 from J, leaving 11 bases between them. Germline CDR1 is SGDLS and CDR2 is YYNGEE. The CDR3 is 14 residues long.

CDR3 loop: CATSRDSADTQYF. CDR3 in DNA: TGTGCCACCAGCAGAGATAGCGCAGATACGCAGTATTTT. The J gene is TRBJ2-3, the V gene TRBV15; tentatively, D is TRBD2 (5 bases). Germline V gene lookup returns CDR1 LNHNV and CDR2 YYDKDF (reference sequence). V was shortened by 0 bases and J by 4 bases, with 5 bases between the two germline ends. This CDR3 spans 13 amino acids.

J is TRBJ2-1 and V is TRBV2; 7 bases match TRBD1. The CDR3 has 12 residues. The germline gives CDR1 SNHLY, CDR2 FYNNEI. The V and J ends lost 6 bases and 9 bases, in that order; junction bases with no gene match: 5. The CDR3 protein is CASRDRAGEQFF. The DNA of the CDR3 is TGTGCCAGCAGAGACAGGGCGGGTGAGCAGTTCTTC.

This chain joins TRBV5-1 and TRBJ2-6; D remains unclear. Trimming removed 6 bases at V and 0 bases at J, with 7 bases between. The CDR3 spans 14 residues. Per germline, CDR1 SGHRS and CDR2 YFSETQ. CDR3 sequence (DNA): TGCGCCAGCAAAGGTTTCTCTGGGGCCAACGTCCTGACTTTC. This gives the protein CASKGFSGANVLTF.

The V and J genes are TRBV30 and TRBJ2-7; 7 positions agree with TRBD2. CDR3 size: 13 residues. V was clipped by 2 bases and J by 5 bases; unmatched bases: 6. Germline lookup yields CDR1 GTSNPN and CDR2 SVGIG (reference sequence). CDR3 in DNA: TGTGCCTGGAGTAGTATAGCGGGCCACGAGCAGTACTTC. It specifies CAWSSIAGHEQYF. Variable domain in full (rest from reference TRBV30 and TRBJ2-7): SQTIHQWPATLVQPVGSPLSLECTVEGTSNPNLYWYRQAAGRGLQLLFYSVGIGQISSEVPQNLSASRPQDRQFILSSKKLLLSDSGFYLCAWSSIAGHEQYFGPGTRLTVT.

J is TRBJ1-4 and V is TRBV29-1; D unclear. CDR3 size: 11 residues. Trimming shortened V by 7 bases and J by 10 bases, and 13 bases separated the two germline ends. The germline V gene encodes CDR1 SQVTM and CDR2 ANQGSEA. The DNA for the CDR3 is TGCAGCGCGGACGGTGTTGGAAAACTGTTTTTT. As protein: CSADGVGKLFF.

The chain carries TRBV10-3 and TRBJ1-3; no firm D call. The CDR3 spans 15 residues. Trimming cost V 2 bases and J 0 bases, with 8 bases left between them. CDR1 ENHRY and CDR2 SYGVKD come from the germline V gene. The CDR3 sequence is CAISEPLYSGNTIYF. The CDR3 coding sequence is TGTGCCATCAGTGAGCCCCTCTACTCTGGAAACACCATATATTTT.

CDR3 sequence reads: CASSLARRRGELFF. The CDR3 DNA sequence: TGCGCCAGCAGCTTGGCCCGGCGGAGGGGGGAGCTGTTTTTT. The chain recombines TRBV5-1 with TRBJ2-2, with D possibly being TRBD2 (5 bases). Germline assignment: CDR1 SGHRS and CDR2 YFSETQ. Trimming cost V 0 bases and J 8 bases, with 11 bases left between them. CDR3 length equals 14 residues. Full variable domain (missing parts from reference TRBV5-1 and TRBJ2-2): KAGVTQTPRYLIKTRGQQVTLSCSPISGHRSVSWYQQTPGQGLQFLFEYFSETQRNKGNFPGRFSGRQFSNSRSEMNVSTLELGDSALYLCASSLARRRGELFFGEGSRLTVL.

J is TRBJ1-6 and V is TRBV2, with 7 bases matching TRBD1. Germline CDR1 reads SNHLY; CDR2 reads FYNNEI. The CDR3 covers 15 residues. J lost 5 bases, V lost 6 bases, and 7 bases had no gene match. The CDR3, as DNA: TGTGCCAGCAGCAGACAGGGCCCTAATAATTCACCCCTCCACTTT. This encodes CASSRQGPNNSPLHF.

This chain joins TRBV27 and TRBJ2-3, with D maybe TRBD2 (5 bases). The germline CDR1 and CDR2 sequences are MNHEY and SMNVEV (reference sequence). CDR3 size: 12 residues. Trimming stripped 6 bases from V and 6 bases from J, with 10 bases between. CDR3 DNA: TGTGCCAGCAGAGAGAGGGTGGATACGCAGTATTTT. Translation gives CASRERVDTQYF.

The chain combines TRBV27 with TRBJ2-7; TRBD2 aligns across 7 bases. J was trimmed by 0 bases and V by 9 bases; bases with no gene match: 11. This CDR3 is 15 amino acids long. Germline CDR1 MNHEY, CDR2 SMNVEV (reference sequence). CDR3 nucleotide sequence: TGTGCCAGTATCGGCGGCGGGGGTCCCTCCTACGAGCAGTACTTC. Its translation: CASIGGGGPSYEQYF.

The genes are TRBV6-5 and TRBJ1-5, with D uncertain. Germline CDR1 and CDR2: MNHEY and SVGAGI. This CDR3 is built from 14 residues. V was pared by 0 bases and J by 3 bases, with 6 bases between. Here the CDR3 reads CASSYSTDNQPQHF. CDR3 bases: TGTGCCAGCAGTTACTCGACCGACAATCAGCCCCAGCATTTT.

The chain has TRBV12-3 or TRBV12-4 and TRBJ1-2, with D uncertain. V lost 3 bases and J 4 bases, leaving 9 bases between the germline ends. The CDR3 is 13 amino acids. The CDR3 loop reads CASSFSFLYGYTF. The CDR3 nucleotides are TGTGCCAGCAGTTTTTCCTTCCTCTATGGCTACACCTTC.

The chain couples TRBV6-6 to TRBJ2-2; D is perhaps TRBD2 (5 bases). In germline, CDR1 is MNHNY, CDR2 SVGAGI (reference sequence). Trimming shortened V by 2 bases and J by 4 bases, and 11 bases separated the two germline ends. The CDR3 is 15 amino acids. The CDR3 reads CASSYPSGFTGELFF. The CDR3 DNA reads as TGTGCCAGCAGTTACCCAAGCGGCTTCACCGGGGAGCTGTTTTTT.